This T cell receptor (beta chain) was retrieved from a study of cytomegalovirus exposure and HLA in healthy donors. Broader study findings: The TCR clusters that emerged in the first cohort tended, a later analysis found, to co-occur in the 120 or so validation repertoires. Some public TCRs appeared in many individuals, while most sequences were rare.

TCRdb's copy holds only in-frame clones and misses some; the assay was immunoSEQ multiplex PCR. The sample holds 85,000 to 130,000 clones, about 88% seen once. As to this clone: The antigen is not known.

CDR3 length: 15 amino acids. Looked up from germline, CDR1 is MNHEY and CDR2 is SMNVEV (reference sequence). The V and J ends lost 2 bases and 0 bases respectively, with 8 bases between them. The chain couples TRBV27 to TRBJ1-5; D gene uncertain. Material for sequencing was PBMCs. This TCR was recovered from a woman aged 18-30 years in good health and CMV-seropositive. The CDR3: CASSLASYSNQPQHF. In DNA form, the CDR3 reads TGTGCCAGCAGTTTAGCCAGTTATAGCAATCAGCCCCAGCATTTT.